A single sample gave rise to the 11 T cell receptor beta chains below, sequenced in a study of blood T cell repertoires in COVID-19. Assay: immunoSEQ multiplex PCR; the TCRdb copy retains only in-frame clones and omits some. The sample lists 89,000 or so clones; 86% were seen once. The specimen was peripheral blood. The receptors here all came from a man aged 50-60 years with active COVID-19.

The chain has TRBV7-9 and TRBJ2-1; tentatively, D is TRBD2 (6 bases). The CDR3 covers 15 residues. CDR1 and CDR2 from the germline V gene are SEHNR and FQNEAQ (reference sequence). V was trimmed by 3 bases and J by 4 bases, leaving 13 bases between them. This chain's CDR3 is CASSFGGTLYNEQFF. CDR3 sequence (DNA): TGTGCCAGCAGCTTCGGAGGGACCCTATACAATGAGCAGTTCTTC. The full variable domain, its missing parts supplied by reference TRBV7-9 and TRBJ2-1, is DTGVSQNPRHKITKRGQNVTFRCDPISEHNRLYWYRQTLGQGPEFLTYFQNEAQLEKSRLLSDRFSAERPKGSFSTLEIQRTEQGDSAMYLCASSFGGTLYNEQFFGPGTRLTVL.

The V gene is TRBV28, the J gene TRBJ1-2; D is perhaps TRBD1 (5 bases). V dropped 4 bases and J dropped 2 bases, with 14 bases sitting between them. The CDR3 runs 15 residues. Germline V gene sequence: CDR1 MDHEN, CDR2 SYDVKM. For the CDR3, the DNA is TGTGCCAGCAGTTACGCCGGGGGTCCCAACTATGGCTACACCTTC. Translated, it gives CASSYAGGPNYGYTF.

The chain joins TRBV6-2 or TRBV6-3 to TRBJ2-4; 7 bases are a match to TRBD1. The CDR3 runs 14 residues. J gave up 9 bases and V 0 bases, and 5 bases lay outside the gene matches. From germline, CDR1 is MNHEY and CDR2 SVGEGT. The CDR3 DNA is TGTGCCAGCAGTTACTCGAGTTCAGGGGGCATTCAGTACTTC. This sequence encodes CASSYSSSGGIQYF.

CDR3 protein: CASSSGTNQPQHF. The CDR3 DNA reads TGTGCCAGCAGTAGCGGGACAAATCAGCCCCAGCATTTT. The chain carries TRBV6-6 and TRBJ1-5; D perhaps matches TRBD1 (6 bases). This CDR3 contains 13 residues. The germline V gene encodes CDR1 MNHNY and CDR2 SVGAGI (reference sequence). With 5 bases removed from V and 4 bases from J, the gap between germline ends came to 9 bases.

The chain recombines TRBV7-2 with TRBJ2-1, with a weak D call TRBD2 (6 bases). This CDR3 region has 14 residues. V was clipped by 2 bases and J by 8 bases, with 13 bases between them. Germline V gives CDR1 SGHTA, CDR2 FQGNSA. The chain's CDR3 is CASSLLGGVDEQFF. CDR3 in DNA: TGTGCCAGCAGCTTACTCGGAGGGGTGGATGAGCAGTTCTTC.

V and J are TRBV7-8 and TRBJ1-2; 8 bases are shared with TRBD1. CDR3 length: 14 amino acids. With V trimmed by 5 bases and J by 3 bases, 5 bases remained unmatched. In germline, CDR1 is SGHVS, CDR2 FQNEAQ. CDR3: CASSSTGGDYGYTF. Here the CDR3 DNA reads TGTGCCAGCAGCAGCACAGGGGGTGACTATGGCTACACCTTC.

This clone appeared a few times. The chain uses TRBV27 and TRBJ2-3, with no clear D. V was pared by 5 bases and J by 0 bases, with 9 bases between. Germline CDR1 MNHEY, CDR2 SMNVEV (reference sequence). The CDR3 is 14 residues long. This CDR3 reads CASSISPSTDTQYF. The CDR3 nucleotides read TGTGCCAGCAGTATTTCCCCTAGCACAGATACGCAGTATTTT.

The V and J genes are TRBV6-1 and TRBJ2-2; D unclear. The germline CDR1 and CDR2 sequences are MNHNS and SASEGT. Deletions cut 2 bases from V and 1 base from J, with 8 bases between. CDR3 length: 15 amino acids. The CDR3, as DNA: TGTGCCAGCAGTGAATTTCCAGGGAACACCGGGGAGCTGTTTTTT. Protein product: CASSEFPGNTGELFF.

The chain links TRBV9 to TRBJ2-7; no firm D call. The CDR3 sequence is 14 residues long. CDR1 and CDR2 from the germline V gene are SGDLS and YYNGEE. V lost 4 bases and J lost 4, with 15 bases in between. In nucleotides, the CDR3 is TGTGCCAGCAGCACGGGTCAGCCGTCTTACGAGCAGTACTTC. Residues: CASSTGQPSYEQYF.

The rearrangement uses TRBV6-5 and TRBJ2-7; TRBD1 agrees at 11 bases. The CDR3 consists of 14 residues. Germline trimming cut 5 bases from V and 5 bases from J; bases unmatched to any gene: 5. The germline gives CDR1 MNHEY, CDR2 SVGAGI. DNA for the CDR3: TGTGCCAGCAGTCAGGACAGGGGGCGCAACGAGCAGTACTTC. Its protein product is CASSQDRGRNEQYF.

The chain combines TRBV6-6 with TRBJ2-3, with 12 bases fitting TRBD2. J was trimmed by 3 bases and V by 7 bases; bases with no gene match: 2. Germline V gene data show CDR1 as MNHNY and CDR2 as SVGAGI (reference sequence). This CDR3 is 14 amino acids long. CDR3: CASTLAGGTDTQYF. In nucleotides, the CDR3 is TGTGCCAGCACCCTAGCGGGGGGGACAGATACGCAGTATTTT.